Presented here are 30 T cell receptor beta chains from one specimen sequenced in a study of CD8 T cells in Susac syndrome. An amount of RNA that ranged from 0.5 to 1 ug was reverse transcribed with random hexamers. Each CDR3 protein gets one entry after TCRdb re-called the immunoSEQ multiplex PCR reads with MiXCR. The sample shows just over 150,000 distinct CDR3 sequences, 85% to 95% of them seen only once. Sequences were obtained from CD4+ T cells from PBMCs. The source of these receptors is a human donor with Susac syndrome.

This chain connects TRBV18 to TRBJ2-3; 12 nucleotides align to TRBD2. Germline V gene lookup returns CDR1 KGHSH and CDR2 LQKENI. The ends lost 4 bases at V and 10 bases at J; junction bases unmatched: 3. This CDR3 has 13 residues. Here the CDR3 reads CASSRTSGDAQYF. CDR3 DNA sequence: TGTGCCAGCTCACGGACTAGCGGGGATGCGCAGTATTTT.

V usage is TRBV7-9 and J usage is TRBJ2-7; D remains unclear. V was shortened by 1 base and J by 8 bases, with 12 bases between the two germline ends. The CDR3 is made up of 13 amino acids. Germline CDR1 is SEHNR and CDR2 is FQNEAQ (reference sequence). This CDR3 reads CASSLGSPSKQYF. As DNA, the CDR3 is TGTGCCAGCAGCTTAGGGAGCCCCTCAAAGCAGTACTTC.

This clonotype was counted a few times. The germline gene is not matched at one end of the junction; a read error may be the cause. The chain is built from TRBV5-1 and TRBJ2-7, with D perhaps matching TRBD1 (6 bases). This CDR3 is 13 amino acids long. In germline, CDR1 is SGHRS, CDR2 YFSETQ. CDR3 in amino acids: CASSSGASYEQYF. CDR3 sequence (DNA): TGTGCCAGCAGTTCAGGGGCCTCCTACGAGCAGTACTTC.

J is TRBJ2-2 and V is TRBV29-1; the match to TRBD2 covers 7 bases. The CDR3 is made up of 16 amino acids. In germline, CDR1 is SQVTM, CDR2 ANQGSEA. Trimming removed 0 bases from V and 2 bases from J; junction bases left unmatched: 6. CDR3 amino acids: CSVEEVAGVNTGELFF. DNA for the CDR3: TGCAGCGTTGAAGAGGTGGCGGGGGTTAACACCGGGGAGCTGTTTTTT.

This chain links TRBV29-1 with TRBJ1-4; D not resolved. Per germline, CDR1 SQVTM and CDR2 ANQGSEA. The CDR3 spans 13 residues. Trimming pared 4 bases from V and 5 bases from J, leaving 11 bases between. DNA for the CDR3: TGCAGCGTTGCGAGGTCAGAGAATGAAAAACTGTTTTTT. Its protein is CSVARSENEKLFF.

The chain has TRBV7-9 and TRBJ2-7; no definite D call. Trimming cost V 1 base and J 0 bases, with 7 bases left between them. CDR1 SEHNR and CDR2 FQNEAQ come from the germline V gene (reference sequence). This CDR3 is 14 amino acids long. The CDR3 sequence: CASSLEQNSYEQYF. In nucleotides, the CDR3 is TGTGCCAGCAGCTTAGAACAGAACTCCTACGAGCAGTACTTC. The whole variable domain, remainder taken from reference TRBV7-9 and TRBJ2-7, is DTGVSQNPRHKITKRGQNVTFRCDPISEHNRLYWYRQTLGQGPEFLTYFQNEAQLEKSRLLSDRFSAERPKGSFSTLEIQRTEQGDSAMYLCASSLEQNSYEQYFGPGTRLTVT.

This clonotype was seen only once. The rearrangement joins TRBV5-4 to TRBJ2-7; 8 bases fit TRBD1. The CDR3 consists of 12 residues. The V segment lost 7 bases and the J segment 6 bases; nucleotides outside the gene matches: 6. Germline-derived CDR1 and CDR2 are SGHNT and YYREEE (reference sequence). The CDR3 sequence: CASSRTGSEQYF. The CDR3, as DNA: TGTGCCAGCTCTCGGACAGGGTCCGAGCAGTACTTC.

The genes are TRBV3-1 and TRBJ1-2; D is unclear. Trimming stripped 1 base from V and 6 bases from J, with 6 bases between. Germline loops: CDR1 LGHDT, CDR2 YNNKEL (reference sequence). There are 12 residues in the CDR3. The CDR3 DNA sequence: TGTGCCAGCAGCCAAGGGAAGAATGGCTACACCTTC. Protein sequence: CASSQGKNGYTF.

CDR3 in amino acids: CASTAGPRETQYF. In DNA form, the CDR3 reads TGTGCCAGCACTGCGGGACCCCGGGAGACCCAGTACTTC. The rearrangement links TRBV13 to TRBJ2-5, with D possibly TRBD2 on 6 matching bases. Germline lookup yields CDR1 PRHDT and CDR2 FYEKMQ (reference sequence). The CDR3 is 13 amino acids. V dropped 7 bases and J dropped 5 bases, with 14 bases sitting between them.

The genes are TRBV12-3 or TRBV12-4 and TRBJ2-2, with D unclear. The CDR3 totals 11 residues. Trimming left V 6 bases short and J 8 bases short, with 7 bases between. The CDR3 DNA reads as TGTGCCAGCAGCGGACGGGGGGAGCTGTTTTTT. Protein product: CASSGRGELFF.

This chain connects TRBV27 to TRBJ1-1; D not certain. In germline, CDR1 is MNHEY, CDR2 SMNVEV (reference sequence). Trimming pared 6 bases from V and 1 base from J, leaving 9 bases between. The CDR3 has 13 amino acids. The CDR3 region is CASRVFGNTEAFF. In DNA, the CDR3 is TGTGCCAGCAGGGTTTTTGGGAACACTGAAGCTTTCTTT.

The rearrangement joins TRBV20-1 to TRBJ1-5; D is possibly TRBD1 (6 bases). The CDR3 runs to 12 residues. CDR1 is DFQATT, CDR2 SNEGSKA, per germline (reference sequence). The V gene lost 2 bases and the J gene lost 6 bases, with 8 bases spanning the gap. The CDR3 region is CSARSGVQPQHF. DNA of the CDR3: TGCAGTGCTAGATCAGGGGTTCAGCCCCAGCATTTT.

CDR3 protein: CSAETGRGNEQFF. In nucleotides, the CDR3 is TGCAGTGCAGAAACCGGGAGGGGCAATGAGCAGTTCTTC. The rearrangement joins TRBV20-1 to TRBJ2-1; 8 bases align to TRBD2. The CDR3 runs to 13 residues. The J segment lost 6 bases and the V segment lost 6 bases, leaving 7 bases of the junction unmatched. The germline V gene has CDR1 DFQATT and CDR2 SNEGSKA (reference sequence).

The rearrangement links TRBV5-1 to TRBJ2-5, with unresolved D. The V and J ends lost 7 bases and 0 bases respectively, with 10 bases between them. CDR1 SGHRS and CDR2 YFSETQ come from the germline V gene. The CDR3 has 13 amino acids. For the CDR3, the DNA is TGCGCCAGCGGAGCCTTGTACCAAGAGACCCAGTACTTC. It is translated as CASGALYQETQYF.

The chain is built from TRBV12-3 or TRBV12-4 and TRBJ1-6; TRBD1 matches at 10 bases. This CDR3 is 15 amino acids long. V was pared by 0 bases and J by 9 bases, with 2 bases of the junction left unmatched. CDR3 region: CASSLAGQGTSPLHF. The CDR3, as DNA: TGTGCCAGCAGTTTAGCGGGACAGGGGACTTCACCCCTCCACTTT.

The chain is built from TRBV3-1 and TRBJ1-3; D might be TRBD1 (5 bases). The CDR3 covers 16 residues. Trimming took 3 bases from V and 4 from J, leaving 16 bases between them. CDR1 LGHDT and CDR2 YNNKEL come from the germline V gene (reference sequence). Here the CDR3 reads CASSHGGTPPGNTIYF. In DNA, the CDR3 is TGTGCCAGCAGCCACGGCGGGACGCCTCCAGGAAACACCATATATTTT.

This chain uses TRBV7-9 with TRBJ2-2; a weak D match, TRBD1 (5 bases). The germline V gene has CDR1 SEHNR and CDR2 FQNEAQ (reference sequence). Trimming removed 5 bases from V and 5 bases from J, with 15 bases in between. The CDR3 sequence is 15 residues long. Here the CDR3 DNA reads TGTGCCAGCAGCCACGGTGGGGCAGCTACCGGGGAGCTGTTTTTT. As protein: CASSHGGAATGELFF.

V is TRBV29-1 and J is TRBJ1-2; no reliable D call. The V end lost 6 bases, the J end lost 3 bases, and 14 bases lay between the germline ends. The CDR3 covers 13 residues. Germline loops: CDR1 SQVTM, CDR2 ANQGSEA. The CDR3 nucleotides are TGCAGCGTAAGGAGTCCAGCCTACTATGGCTACACCTTC. This encodes CSVRSPAYYGYTF.

The chain links TRBV29-1 to TRBJ1-2; D might be TRBD1 (6 bases). V was pared by 4 bases and J by 1 base, with 13 bases between. Germline CDR1 SQVTM, CDR2 ANQGSEA. CDR3 size: 14 residues. The DNA of the CDR3 is TGCAGCGTTGGAGCAGGGGCGGATAACTATGGCTACACCTTC. The encoded protein is CSVGAGADNYGYTF.

V and J are TRBV29-1 and TRBJ1-1; D might be TRBD1 (5 bases). Trimming took 5 bases from V and 0 from J, leaving 10 bases between them. In germline, CDR1 is SQVTM, CDR2 ANQGSEA. This CDR3 has 13 residues. CDR3 protein: CSVQDILNTEAFF. The DNA for the CDR3 is TGCAGCGTTCAGGACATCCTGAACACTGAAGCTTTCTTT.

The chain links TRBV6-5 to TRBJ2-5, with 12 bases fitting TRBD2. V shed 5 bases and J 11 bases; nucleotides not matched to a gene: 6. The CDR3 has 13 amino acids. Per germline, CDR1 MNHEY and CDR2 SVGAGI. The chain's CDR3 is CASSRTSGAQQYF. The CDR3 DNA reads TGTGCCAGCAGTCGGACTAGCGGGGCCCAGCAGTACTTC.

Only a few counts were recorded for this clonotype. The chain joins TRBV6-5 to TRBJ1-1; tentatively, D is TRBD1 (6 bases). The CDR3 length is 13 residues. Germline-derived CDR1 and CDR2 are MNHEY and SVGAGI. Trimming removed 5 bases at V and 1 base at J, with 8 bases between. The CDR3 is CASSPRGNTEAFF. The CDR3 DNA follows: TGTGCCAGCAGTCCCAGGGGGAACACTGAAGCTTTCTTT.

This chain links TRBV5-1 with TRBJ2-5; no clear D gene. Germline CDR1 reads SGHRS; CDR2 reads YFSETQ. CDR3 length: 14 residues. Trimming pared 0 bases from V and 1 base from J, leaving 7 bases between. In nucleotides, the CDR3 is TGCGCCAGCAGCTTGGCGGCGGTCCAAGAGACCCAGTACTTC. Amino acids: CASSLAAVQETQYF.

The chain links TRBV9 to TRBJ2-1, with 8 bases matching TRBD1. Germline values: CDR1 SGDLS, CDR2 YYNGEE. The CDR3 is made up of 14 amino acids. Trimming cost V 0 bases and J 7 bases; bases outside gene matches: 3. In nucleotides, the CDR3 is TGTGCCAGCAGCGTAGGGAACAGGGGGAATGAGCAGTTCTTC. This translates into CASSVGNRGNEQFF.

V and J are TRBV20-1 and TRBJ1-2; unclear D gene. The germline CDR1 and CDR2 sequences are DFQATT and SNEGSKA (reference sequence). Trimming pared 5 bases from V and 10 bases from J, leaving 17 bases between. This CDR3 contains 12 residues. The CDR3 region has the DNA TGCAGTGCTGCCAGAACCGGGTTTGACTACACCTTC. Encoded protein: CSAARTGFDYTF.

V is TRBV23-1 and J is TRBJ2-4, with 7 bases that match TRBD1. TRBV23-1 belongs to the ORF category, with a function that is uncertain. This CDR3 comprises 15 residues. V trimming: 3 bases; J trimming: 2 bases; junction bases outside the gene matches: 4. The CDR3 nucleotides read TGCGCCAGCAGTCACCTGACAGGGACCAAAAACATTCAGTACTTC. Protein product: CASSHLTGTKNIQYF.

This chain uses TRBV7-2 with TRBJ2-2; 10 nucleotides agree with TRBD2. The CDR3 contains 16 residues. Germline V lookup: CDR1 SGHTA, CDR2 FQGNSA. J gave up 7 bases and V 5 bases, and 10 bases lay outside the gene matches. CDR3 region: CASSRTSGARGGELFF. The CDR3 coding sequence is TGTGCCAGCAGCCGCACTAGCGGGGCCAGGGGCGGGGAGCTGTTTTTT. The variable domain in full, with the rest retrieved from reference TRBV7-2 and TRBJ2-2, is GAGVSQSPSNKVTEKGKDVELRCDPISGHTALYWYRQSLGQGLEFLIYFQGNSAPDKSGLPSDRFSAERTGGSVSTLTIQRTQQEDSAVYLCASSRTSGARGGELFFGEGSRLTVL.

This chain joins TRBV3-1 and TRBJ2-2, with D possibly TRBD1 on 6 matching bases. Germline assignment: CDR1 LGHDT and CDR2 YNNKEL (reference sequence). CDR3 size: 14 residues. V lost 6 bases to trimming and J lost 10 bases, with 18 bases between them. CDR3 sequence: CASSLIETGKELFF. The CDR3 DNA reads TGTGCCAGCAGTCTAATTGAAACAGGGAAGGAGCTGTTTTTT.

The CDR3 sequence is CASSHGGGPQETQYF. The CDR3 coding sequence is TGTGCCAGCAGCCACGGAGGGGGTCCCCAAGAGACCCAGTACTTC. This chain joins TRBV7-2 and TRBJ2-5; TRBD1 or TRBD2 may be the D gene (6 bases each). The germline CDR1 and CDR2 sequences are SGHTA and FQGNSA. V lost 5 bases to trimming and J lost 1 base, with 14 bases between them. The CDR3 runs to 15 residues.

The chain joins TRBV20-1 to TRBJ2-7; 9 bases are shared with TRBD1. There are 13 residues in the CDR3. Germline V gene lookup returns CDR1 DFQATT and CDR2 SNEGSKA (reference sequence). Trimming removed 4 bases from V and 3 bases from J; junction bases left unmatched: 4. As DNA, the CDR3 is TGCAGTGCTACCCCGGACAGGGGCTACGAGCAGTACTTC. This sequence encodes CSATPDRGYEQYF.